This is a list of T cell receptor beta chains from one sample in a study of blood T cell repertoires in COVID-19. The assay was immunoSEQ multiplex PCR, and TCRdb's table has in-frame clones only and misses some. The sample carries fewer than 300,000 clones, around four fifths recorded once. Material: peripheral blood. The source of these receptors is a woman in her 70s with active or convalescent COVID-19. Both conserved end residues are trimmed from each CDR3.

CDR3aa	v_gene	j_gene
ASSPYGRGSYEQY	TRBV25-1	TRBJ2-7
ASSFLDRGLEKLF	TRBV11-2	TRBJ1-4
ASSWDLAGSSTDTQY	TRBV5-1	TRBJ2-3
ASSPGQGGYT	TRBV18	TRBJ1-2
ASTLAGGQGAYEQY	TRBV28	TRBJ2-7
ASSARGLAGEKQETQY	TRBV6-2/TRBV6-3	TRBJ2-5
ASRRTGASGNTIY	TRBV5-6	TRBJ1-3
ASSPRQYNEQF	TRBV10-1	TRBJ2-1
ASRGPGRNTEAF	TRBV5-1	TRBJ1-1
AWIRVNTEAF	TRBV30	TRBJ1-1
ASSPGQGARGYT	TRBV5-4	TRBJ1-2
SVVKGGIDTQY	TRBV29-1	TRBJ2-3
ATSKGQDGNTIY	TRBV24-1	TRBJ1-3
ASMGPGGFTGELF	TRBV9	TRBJ2-2
ASSRGGANTEAF	TRBV25-1	TRBJ1-1
ASSWAGTGNQPQH	TRBV7-9	TRBJ1-5
ASRPGTDYDEQY	TRBV28	TRBJ2-7
ASSMVGRYYGYT	TRBV19	TRBJ1-2
ASLNPNTGELF	TRBV11-3	TRBJ2-2
AWSVQEDSYEQY	TRBV30	TRBJ2-7
ASSEALGQWETQY	TRBV6-1	TRBJ2-5
AISDRVDNEQF	TRBV10-3	TRBJ2-1
AWRYGTGYMNTEAF	TRBV30	TRBJ1-1
ASSPYRGSGYT	TRBV3-1/TRBV3-2	TRBJ1-2
ASSLAGATDTQY	TRBV5-4	TRBJ2-3
ASSLERGQQPQH	TRBV7-8	TRBJ1-5
ASSLDSTYGYT	TRBV7-9	TRBJ1-2
ATSRRLASGGNEKLF	TRBV15	TRBJ1-4
ASSQRDNTPTGELF	TRBV4-2	TRBJ2-2
ASSFPGQHADTQY	TRBV7-8	TRBJ2-3
ASSYVEFSSTYNEQF	TRBV6-2/TRBV6-3	TRBJ2-1
ASSLYGSNEKLF	TRBV5-4	TRBJ1-4
ASSYSMGPPMNTEAF	TRBV6-2/TRBV6-3	TRBJ1-1
AWSRMGETQY	TRBV30	TRBJ2-5